This T cell receptor (beta chain) originates from a study of identical twins. Findings and limits, study-wide: Whereas memory repertoires showed no such difference, abundant cord blood beta clonotypes carried fewer insertions. The conclusions drew on cross-sectional statistical analysis instead of tracking the same donors.

This clonotype has a count of ten or more. Its antigen is not known. With 4 bases removed from V and 8 bases from J, the gap between germline ends came to 12 bases. There are 13 residues in the CDR3. cDNA molecules carried unique molecular identifiers, and template switching added a universal primer site. TCRdb fed the 5' RACE reads into MiXCR, producing one record per CDR3 protein. The sample holds roughly 470,000 distinct CDR3 sequences, roughly an eighth seen once. This same sample was also taken into another study, of yellow fever vaccine responses in identical twins. Per that study: A vaccine T cell response that seemed partly convergent and partly personalized was reported in twins.

This clonotype originated in a woman aged 18 to 35 in good health. The sequenced sample consisted of CD4+ T cells sorted from blood. The genes are TRBV12-3 or TRBV12-4 and TRBJ2-1, with a tentative D call TRBD1 (5 bases). CDR3 nucleotides: TGTGCCAGCAGTTCTCGCAGGGTTGATGAGCAGTTCTTC. Amino acid sequence: CASSSRRVDEQFF.